The 21 T cell receptor beta chains given below trace back to one sample, sequenced in a study of T cell responses to AZD1222 COVID-19 vaccine. Clones were read by immunoSEQ multiplex PCR, and TCRdb kept only the in-frame ones, dropping some. The sample includes approximately 80,000 clones, approximately 83% of them seen just once. The specimen comprised peripheral blood, sampled 28 days after the second AZD1222 dose. Every receptor here comes from an adult who received the AZD1222 COVID-19 vaccine.

V is TRBV21-1 and J is TRBJ2-3; the table's D call of TRBD1 was not tested on the DNA. TRBV21-1 is a pseudogene. CDR3 length: 15 residues. CDR3 in amino acids: CASSKVQDYEDTQYF. DNA for the CDR3: TGTGCCAGCAGCAAAGTACAGGATTACGAAGATACGCAGTATTTT.

The chain uses TRBV27 and TRBJ1-1; 8 bases match TRBD1. This CDR3 is built from 15 residues. With V trimmed by 6 bases and J by 4 bases, 10 bases remained unmatched. Germline values: CDR1 MNHEY, CDR2 SMNVEV (reference sequence). The CDR3 is CASRVLGQGGTEAFF. CDR3 in DNA: TGTGCCAGCAGGGTGCTTGGACAGGGAGGCACTGAAGCTTTCTTT.

This chain's CDR3 is CASSQEWDANTEAFF. The CDR3 DNA reads TGCGCCAGCAGCCAAGAATGGGACGCGAACACTGAAGCTTTCTTT. The rearrangement uses TRBV4-1 and TRBJ1-1; a weak D match, TRBD1 (5 bases). The germline gives CDR1 MGHRA, CDR2 YSYEKL. This CDR3 spans 15 amino acids. Trimming removed 0 bases at V and 1 base at J, with 9 bases between.

The chain is built from TRBV7-9 and TRBJ1-1; D is unresolved. Germline assignment: CDR1 SEHNR and CDR2 FQNEAQ (reference sequence). Trimming removed 7 bases at V and 2 bases at J, with 8 bases between. The CDR3 extends over 12 amino acids. The CDR3 DNA reads as TGTGCCAGCACTGCCCCTAACACTGAAGCTTTCTTT. It codes for CASTAPNTEAFF.

The chain employs TRBV4-1 and TRBJ2-7; D is possibly TRBD1 (5 bases). This CDR3 is 15 amino acids long. Looked up from germline, CDR1 is MGHRA and CDR2 is YSYEKL. The V end was cut by 1 base, the J end by 1 base, with 11 bases between. DNA for the CDR3: TGCGCCAGCAGCCAAGTCGCGACAGATTCCTACGAGCAGTACTTC. Translated: CASSQVATDSYEQYF.

This chain links TRBV30 with TRBJ2-7, with D possibly matching TRBD1 (6 bases). The CDR3 spans 14 residues. Germline V gives CDR1 GTSNPN, CDR2 SVGIG (reference sequence). Trimming pared 2 bases from V and 3 bases from J, leaving 14 bases between. This CDR3 is CAWSPGHPLYEQYF. In DNA, the CDR3 is TGTGCCTGGAGTCCGGGACATCCACTCTACGAGCAGTACTTC.

The rearrangement links TRBV13 to TRBJ2-7, with 9 bases lining up with TRBD2. Germline V lookup: CDR1 PRHDT, CDR2 FYEKMQ (reference sequence). The CDR3 spans 13 residues. V lost 5 bases to trimming and J lost 3 bases; unmatched junction nucleotides: 2. Written as DNA, the CDR3 is TGTGCCAGCAGCCCTAGCGGGAACTACGAGCAGTACTTC. This gives the protein CASSPSGNYEQYF.

This rearrangement joins TRBV28 to TRBJ2-1; D is uncertain. Germline CDR1 and CDR2: MDHEN and SYDVKM. This CDR3 region has 15 residues. V shed 2 bases and J shed 7 bases, with 15 bases lying between them. Here the CDR3 reads CASSLPPAGRNEQFF. The CDR3 DNA follows: TGTGCCAGCAGTTTACCCCCGGCAGGAAGGAATGAGCAGTTCTTC.

The count of this clone is one. V usage is TRBV27 and J usage is TRBJ1-5; no reliable D call. The V end lost 5 bases, the J end lost 5 bases, and 10 bases lay between the germline ends. Germline V lookup: CDR1 MNHEY, CDR2 SMNVEV (reference sequence). The length of the CDR3 is 13 residues. The CDR3 is CASSVNKDQPQHF. The CDR3 nucleotides are TGTGCCAGCAGTGTTAATAAGGATCAGCCCCAGCATTTT.

The chain combines TRBV28 with TRBJ2-1; 10 bases fit TRBD1. Germline lookup yields CDR1 MDHEN and CDR2 SYDVKM. V shed 2 bases, J shed 5 bases, and the junction held 6 bases outside the gene matches. The CDR3 has 16 amino acids. The DNA of the CDR3 is TGTGCCAGCAGTTTAAGTATCGGGACAGGGGACAATGAGCAGTTCTTC. Protein product: CASSLSIGTGDNEQFF.

The V and J genes are TRBV28 and TRBJ1-6, with no clear D. V was shortened by 6 bases and J by 10 bases, with 19 bases between the two germline ends. The CDR3 consists of 15 residues. Looked up from germline, CDR1 is MDHEN and CDR2 is SYDVKM. CDR3 nucleotide sequence: TGTGCCAGCAGCCACAGTGCCCGCTTAGGCTCACCCCTCCACTTT. Translated: CASSHSARLGSPLHF.

The V gene is TRBV6-4, the J gene TRBJ1-1, with D possibly TRBD1 on 6 matching bases. The germline gives CDR1 MRHNA, CDR2 SNTAGT. This CDR3 is 13 amino acids long. The V and J ends lost 6 bases and 4 bases respectively, with 12 bases between them. CDR3 sequence reads: CASSSTGTTEAFF. In nucleotides, the CDR3 is TGTGCCAGCAGCTCTACAGGGACCACTGAAGCTTTCTTT.

This sequence joins TRBV7-3 and TRBJ1-6; TRBD1 matches 7 bases. V shed 5 bases, J shed 7 bases, and the junction held 11 bases outside the gene matches. In germline, CDR1 is SGHTA, CDR2 FQGTGA. This CDR3 region has 16 residues. The CDR3 DNA reads as TGTGCCAGCAGCCCCCCGGGGACAGTCTTCAATTCACCCCTCCACTTT. Residues: CASSPPGTVFNSPLHF.

The V gene is TRBV3-1 (or the pseudogene TRBV3-2), the J gene TRBJ2-6; 8 bases match TRBD2. CDR3 length: 17 residues. Germline V gives CDR1 LGHDT, CDR2 YNNKEL (reference sequence). V shed 3 bases and J 2 bases; nucleotides not matched to a gene: 6. The DNA for the CDR3 is TGTGCCAGCAGCCACGGACTAGCTATGACTGGGGCCAACGTCCTGACTTTC. Translated: CASSHGLAMTGANVLTF.

The rearrangement uses TRBV30 and TRBJ1-1, with TRBD1 as a possible D gene (5 bases). The CDR3 covers 13 residues. V lost 3 bases, J lost 6 bases, and 14 bases lay in between. Per the germline V gene, CDR1 is GTSNPN and CDR2 is SVGIG (reference sequence). CDR3 protein: CAWSVGARSEAFF. DNA for the CDR3: TGTGCCTGGAGCGTCGGGGCAAGGTCTGAAGCTTTCTTT.

The rearrangement uses TRBV19 and TRBJ2-1; 10 nucleotides line up with TRBD2. The CDR3 consists of 16 residues. CDR1 is LNHDA and CDR2 is SQIVND in the germline V gene (reference sequence). After removal of 7 bases from V and 1 base from J, the junction contained 7 bases not matched to a gene. The CDR3 is CASTRVAGGSYNEQFF. Here the CDR3 DNA reads TGTGCCAGTACGAGAGTAGCGGGAGGATCCTACAATGAGCAGTTCTTC.

The rearrangement uses TRBV15 and TRBJ2-6, with 7 nucleotides matching TRBD2. The junction had 9 bases not matched to a gene; V was cut back by 1 base and J by 0 bases. This CDR3 is 19 amino acids long. Germline V CDR1 and CDR2: LNHNV, YYDKDF (reference sequence). The CDR3 here is CATSRVESGGLSGANVLTF. CDR3 nucleotide sequence: TGTGCCACCAGCAGAGTTGAATCGGGAGGCCTCTCTGGGGCCAACGTCCTGACTTTC.

The V call is TRBV6-2 or TRBV6-3, the J call TRBJ2-2; 7 nucleotides agree with TRBD2. The trim removed 5 bases at V and 3 bases at J, leaving 6 bases unmatched. This CDR3 comprises 15 residues. Per the germline V gene, CDR1 is MNHEY and CDR2 is SVGEGT. CDR3 protein: CASSKEGRDTGELFF. CDR3 bases: TGTGCCAGCAGTAAGGAGGGGAGGGACACCGGGGAGCTGTTTTTT.

The gene calls are TRBV12-3 or TRBV12-4 and TRBJ1-4; D perhaps matches TRBD1 (6 bases). This CDR3 has 13 residues. Trimming took 2 bases from V and 6 from J, leaving 7 bases between them. The CDR3 region is CASSLRQDEKLFF. DNA for the CDR3: TGTGCCAGCAGTTTAAGACAGGATGAAAAACTGTTTTTT.

This chain connects TRBV4-2 to TRBJ1-3; D ambiguous. V lost 3 bases and J lost 2, with 8 bases in between. This CDR3 contains 14 residues. The germline V gene encodes CDR1 LGHNA and CDR2 YNFKEQ. CDR3 loop: CASSQPGPGNTIYF. The CDR3 DNA sequence: TGTGCCAGCAGCCAGCCGGGCCCTGGAAACACCATATATTTT.

J is TRBJ2-4 and V is TRBV25-1; D possibly corresponds to TRBD1 (6 bases). Germline CDR1 and CDR2: MGHDK and SYGVNS. CDR3 length equals 13 residues. V was clipped by 4 bases and J by 8 bases, with 12 bases between them. Here the CDR3 reads CASSGGRGDIQYF. The CDR3 DNA follows: TGTGCCAGCAGTGGGGGGCGAGGGGACATTCAGTACTTC.